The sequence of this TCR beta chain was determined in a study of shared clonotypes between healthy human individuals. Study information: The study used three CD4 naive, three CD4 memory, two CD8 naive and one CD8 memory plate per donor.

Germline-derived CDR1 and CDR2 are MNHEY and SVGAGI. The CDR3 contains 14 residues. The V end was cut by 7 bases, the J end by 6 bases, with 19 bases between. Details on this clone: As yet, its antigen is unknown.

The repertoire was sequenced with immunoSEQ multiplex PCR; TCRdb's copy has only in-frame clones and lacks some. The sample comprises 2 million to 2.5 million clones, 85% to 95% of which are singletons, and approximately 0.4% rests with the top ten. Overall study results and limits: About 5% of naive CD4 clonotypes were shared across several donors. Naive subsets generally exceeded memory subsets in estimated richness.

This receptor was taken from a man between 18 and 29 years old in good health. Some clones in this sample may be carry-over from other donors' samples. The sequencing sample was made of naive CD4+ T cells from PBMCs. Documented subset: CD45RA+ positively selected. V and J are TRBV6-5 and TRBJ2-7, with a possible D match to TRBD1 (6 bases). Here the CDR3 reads CASTPGASFAEQYF. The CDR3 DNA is TGTGCCAGCACCCCAGGGGCTAGCTTTGCCGAGCAGTACTTC.